This record looks at one TCR beta chain sequence and its context. These data originate in a study of blood T cell repertoires in COVID-19. Study in general: PBMCs, B-cell-depleted T cells, or T cells provided the cDNA or gDNA that made up the material.

Trimming took 9 bases from V and 7 from J; bases not matched to a gene: 11. CDR1 MNHEY and CDR2 SVGAGI come from the germline V gene. This CDR3 contains 14 residues. Methods used by the authors: By means of reference gene primer amplification, nucleated cell counts were estimated. Data came from immunoSEQ multiplex PCR; TCRdb stores just in-frame clones and leaves some out. Clone size and V and J calls were adopted from that table, with D and trimming inferred from the DNA. The sample has some 45,000 clones; approximately 90% are singletons. The sequencing sample was made of peripheral blood. The rearrangement links TRBV6-5 to TRBJ1-2; 10 bases match TRBD1. This TCR derives from a man in his sixties with active COVID-19. CDR3 sequence (DNA): TGTGCCAGTCGAAAAACCGGGACAGGGGTTGGCTACACCTTC. Protein product: CASRKTGTGVGYTF.